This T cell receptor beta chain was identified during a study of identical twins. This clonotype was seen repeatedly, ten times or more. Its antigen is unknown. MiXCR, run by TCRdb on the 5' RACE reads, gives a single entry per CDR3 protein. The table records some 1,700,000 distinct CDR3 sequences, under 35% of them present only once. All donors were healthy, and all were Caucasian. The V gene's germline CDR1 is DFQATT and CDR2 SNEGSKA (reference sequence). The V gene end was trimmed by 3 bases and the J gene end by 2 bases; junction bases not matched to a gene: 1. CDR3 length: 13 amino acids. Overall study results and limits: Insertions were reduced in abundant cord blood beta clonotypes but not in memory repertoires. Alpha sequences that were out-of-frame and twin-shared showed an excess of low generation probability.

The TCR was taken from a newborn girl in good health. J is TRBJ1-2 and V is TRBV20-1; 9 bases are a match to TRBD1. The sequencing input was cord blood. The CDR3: CSASGTGNYGYTF. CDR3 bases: TGCAGTGCTAGCGGGACAGGGAACTATGGCTACACCTTC.